Shown below are 27 T cell receptor beta chains from a single sample sequenced in a study of tumor-infiltrating lymphocytes in primary liver carcinoma. Reverse transcription of 450 to 500 ng total RNA with a constant-region primer produced TCR beta cDNA. It was through three nested multiplex PCR rounds of slightly modified ARM-PCR that TCR beta libraries arose. The opening two PCR rounds, about 10 cycles each, paired TRBV1-TRBV30 forward primers with a C-beta reverse primer. TCRdb reprocessed the multiplex PCR reads with MiXCR, giving one entry per CDR3 protein. The sample holds about 100,000 distinct CDR3 sequences, around two thirds seen once. Co-extraction of RNA and DNA was performed on roughly 20-34 mg of unsorted bulk tissue. The sample was liver tumor tissue from sampling region 2. The subset was: tumor region T2, inferior pole. The receptors stem from a woman aged 55-69 years with primary liver carcinoma and hepatitis B virus infection.

On this clonotype itself: Given the absence of the conserved phenylalanine or tryptophan at the CDR3 end, a read error is likely. This chain connects TRBV11-2 to TRBJ1-5; no firm D call. The CDR3 consists of 14 residues. Germline assignment: CDR1 SGHAT and CDR2 FQNNGV. Here the CDR3 DNA reads TGTGCCGGCAGCTTTGACGATAGCAATCAGCCCCAGCATCTT. It translates to CAGSFDDSNQPQHL.

Note on this clonotype: This may arise from a read error, as a much more abundant clone is one base away. The chain joins TRBV13 to TRBJ2-3, with TRBD2 matching 13 bases. This CDR3 contains 18 residues. Germline loops: CDR1 PRHDT, CDR2 FYEKMQ (reference sequence). The CDR3 region is CASSLAGTSGIRTYTQYF. CDR3 bases: TGTGCCAGCAGCTTAGCGGGGACTAGCGGGATTCGCACATATACGCAGTATTTT.

With respect to this clonotype: The junction shows a germline mismatch at one end, possibly a read error. The chain carries TRBV5-4 and TRBJ2-1, with 9 bases lining up with TRBD2. This CDR3 region has 15 residues. Germline values: CDR1 SGHNT, CDR2 YYREEE (reference sequence). The CDR3 sequence is CTSNLGGLATDEQFF. CDR3 DNA sequence: TGTACCAGCAACTTGGGTGGACTAGCGACCGATGAGCAGTTCTTC.

The genes are TRBV12-3 or TRBV12-4 and TRBJ2-7, with D possibly called TRBD1 or TRBD2 (7 bases each). V shed 10 bases and J shed 5 bases, with 18 bases lying between them. The CDR3 totals 13 residues. DNA for the CDR3: TGTGCCAACAGCTTCAGGGGGGGCGACGAGCAGTACTTC. Translation: CANSFRGGDEQYF.

Comments on this clonotype: A read error may explain this, as a much larger clone is one base away. The V and J genes are TRBV5-1 and TRBJ2-1; 8 bases align to TRBD1. The CDR3 covers 16 residues. J was trimmed by 4 bases and V by 3 bases; bases with no gene match: 9. The germline gives CDR1 SGHRS, CDR2 YFSETQ. The CDR3 loop is CASSSSMTGDYNEQFF. CDR3 DNA sequence: TGCGCCAGCAGCTCGAGTATGACAGGGGATTACAATGAGCAGTTCTTC.

A remark on this clonotype: Compared with germline, one end of the junction differs, possibly owing to a read error. V is TRBV29-1 and J is TRBJ2-3; the match to TRBD1 covers 9 bases. The CDR3 extends over 14 amino acids. Germline loops: CDR1 SQVTM, CDR2 ANQGSEA. In DNA form, the CDR3 reads TGCAGCAAAGGGACAGGGTTTAGCACAGATACACAGTATTTT. Amino acid sequence: CSKGTGFSTDTQYF.

In this sample, this clonotype turned up many times. The chain joins TRBV4-1 to TRBJ2-1, with 12 bases that match TRBD2. In germline, CDR1 is MGHRA, CDR2 YSYEKL. The CDR3 consists of 18 residues. Germline trimming cut 6 bases from V and 7 bases from J; bases unmatched to any gene: 16. CDR3 in amino acids: CASSDGYLAGGEGNEQFF. The DNA for the CDR3 is TGCGCCAGCAGTGACGGGTACCTAGCGGGAGGGGAAGGGAATGAGCAGTTCTTC.

The genes are TRBV11-2 and TRBJ2-4, with 10 bases fitting TRBD2. V gave up 5 bases and J gave up 3 bases; unmatched junction bases: 13. This CDR3 contains 18 residues. The germline gives CDR1 SGHAT, CDR2 FQNNGV. The CDR3 nucleotides read TGTGCCAGCAGCCTCGGGGCTAGCGGGAGCGACCACAAAAACATTCAGTACTTC. Its translation is CASSLGASGSDHKNIQYF.

Note on this clonotype: A read error may produce the germline difference seen at one junction end. The chain joins TRBV11-1 to TRBJ2-4; D is uncertain. Germline V CDR1 and CDR2: SGHAT, FQDESV (reference sequence). The CDR3 is 18 residues long. The CDR3 loop reads CASSLALAAALVKDIKYF. The CDR3 DNA follows: TGTGCCAGCAGCTTAGCCTTAGCAGCCGCTCTAGTCAAAGACATTAAGTACTTC.

Comments on this clonotype: The junction and the germline gene differ at one end; a read error may be behind it. V and J are TRBV6-5 and TRBJ2-7; D possibly corresponds to TRBD2 (5 bases). The CDR3 spans 13 residues. Germline loops: CDR1 MNHEY, CDR2 SVGAGI. Here the CDR3 DNA reads TGTGCCAGCGTATCTAGCTGGAGTTTCGAGCAGTATTTC. Translated: CASVSSWSFEQYF.

Comment on this clonotype: Since no conserved phenylalanine or tryptophan closes the CDR3, a read error is the likely cause. It is unclear where the CDR3 begins or ends on the DNA, so no DNA is shown, and the CDR3 is as TCRdb lists it. The chain carries TRBV11-3 and TRBJ2-1; the D call of TRBD2 is as the table states it, not checked on the DNA. Germline lookup yields CDR1 SGHNT and CDR2 YENEEA. The CDR3 contains 17 residues when both ends are counted. The CDR3 spells CASSLGLGGLSYNEQFL.

Details on this clonotype: One junction end does not reproduce the germline sequence, and a read error may be involved. The V gene is TRBV28, the J gene TRBJ2-5; D is perhaps TRBD2 (6 bases). Germline loops: CDR1 MDHEN, CDR2 SYDVKM. This CDR3 is 14 amino acids long. The CDR3 is CVSRRDPGPGTQYF. CDR3 sequence (DNA): TGTGTCAGCAGGAGGGACCCTGGACCAGGGACCCAGTACTTC.

The V and J genes are TRBV11-2 and TRBJ2-1; the D is unclear. The CDR3 sequence is 13 residues long. V shed 7 bases and J shed 16 bases, with 23 bases lying between them. Germline loops: CDR1 SGHAT, CDR2 FQNNGV. CDR3 nucleotide sequence: TGTGCCAGCATCTTGCCATTTCATAAAGATCATTTCTTC. This codes for CASILPFHKDHFF.

This clonotype turned up a few times. Germline and junction disagree at one end, which may indicate a read error. The rearrangement joins TRBV7-9 to TRBJ1-1, with D perhaps TRBD1 (6 bases). Germline V gene lookup returns CDR1 SEHNR and CDR2 FQNEAQ (reference sequence). This CDR3 comprises 15 residues. The CDR3 DNA sequence: TGTACCAGCAGTTTAGGGGGGTCACAGAACACTGAAGCTTTCTTT. Translating gives CTSSLGGSQNTEAFF.

This clonotype turned up a few times. This chain links TRBV30 with TRBJ2-3, with 8 nucleotides matching TRBD2. Trimming cost V 4 bases and J 5 bases; bases outside gene matches: 11. From germline, CDR1 is GTSNPN and CDR2 SVGIG (reference sequence). The CDR3 totals 15 residues. Here the CDR3 reads CAWKTGGRGRDTQYF. The CDR3, as DNA: TGTGCCTGGAAAACGGGAGGGAGGGGCCGAGATACGCAGTATTTT.

This clonotype was detected many times. The CDR3 DNA reads as TGTGCCAGCAGTCGGGACTTCTATGGCTACACCTTC. Translated: CASSRDFYGYTF. The chain joins TRBV6-1 to TRBJ1-2; D possibly corresponds to TRBD1 (5 bases). The V end lost 5 bases, the J end lost 4 bases, and 8 bases lay between the germline ends. CDR3 size: 12 residues. CDR1 and CDR2 (germline): MNHNS, SASEGT.

For this clonotype: A single base separates this from a much larger clone, so it may be a read error. The chain combines TRBV28 with TRBJ2-3; D is unclear. This CDR3 is 12 amino acids long. Deletions cut 11 bases from V and 5 bases from J, with 14 bases between. Germline CDR1 is MDHEN and CDR2 is SYDVKM. The CDR3 loop reads CASVGTVDTQYF. Here the CDR3 DNA reads TGTGCCTCAGTGGGAACGGTAGATACGCAGTATTTT.

As for this clonotype: At one end the junction does not follow the germline gene, possibly because of a read error. The chain employs TRBV11-3 and TRBJ2-1, with 7 bases fitting TRBD2. CDR1 SGHNT and CDR2 YENEEA come from the germline V gene. CDR3 length: 15 amino acids. Here the CDR3 reads CASSLDGGVYNEQSF. CDR3 DNA: TGTGCCAGCAGCTTGGATGGGGGGGTCTACAATGAGCAGTCCTTC.

In regard to this clonotype: This clone may be a read error of a much larger clone one base away. In this CDR3 the conserved last residue, phenylalanine or tryptophan, is missing, so a read error is likely. The rearrangement uses TRBV10-3 and TRBJ2-5; D tentatively reads TRBD1 or TRBD2 (6 bases each). The CDR3 extends over 16 amino acids. Germline values: CDR1 ENHRY, CDR2 SYGVKD. V gave up 5 bases and J gave up 2 bases, with 18 bases separating them. The CDR3 DNA reads as TGTGCCATCAGTACCAGACCTCAGGGGACTCAAGAGACCCAGTACTTA. It specifies CAISTRPQGTQETQYL.

This clonotype was counted a single time. One base away lies a much larger clone, so this may be a sequencing read error. The chain recombines TRBV28 with TRBJ2-6; 7 nucleotides match TRBD2. This CDR3 comprises 16 residues. Germline-derived CDR1 and CDR2 are MDHEN and SYDVKM. The CDR3 protein is CVSSSRTRPGANVLTF. The CDR3 DNA reads as TGTGTCAGCAGTTCCCGGACTAGACCTGGGGCCAACGTCCTGACTTTC.

Points on this clonotype: This is likely a read error, given that the CDR3 carries no conserved phenylalanine or tryptophan at its end. The chain joins TRBV6-1 to TRBJ2-3; D remains unclear. CDR1 is MNHNS, CDR2 SASEGT, per germline. V was trimmed by 7 bases and J by 3 bases, leaving 11 bases between them. This CDR3 has 13 residues. DNA of the CDR3: TGTGCCAGCACCTTTAGCATTACAGATACGCAGTATCTT. Its protein is CASTFSITDTQYL.

Comment on this clonotype: This likely comes from a read error, as the CDR3 has no conserved phenylalanine or tryptophan at its end. The chain is built from TRBV11-2 and TRBJ2-3, with 9 bases identical to TRBD1. The CDR3 is made up of 16 amino acids. The germline V gene has CDR1 SGHAT and CDR2 FQNNGV. Written as DNA, the CDR3 is TGTGCCAGCAGCTCAACCCGGTTACAGGGGGCATATACACAGTATTAT. Translating it yields CASSSTRLQGAYTQYY.

This clonotype has ten or more counts. The rearrangement uses TRBV6-5 and TRBJ1-1; D gene uncertain. Germline CDR1 and CDR2: MNHEY and SVGAGI. This CDR3 is built from 13 residues. Trimming pared 0 bases from V and 4 bases from J, leaving 6 bases between. As DNA, the CDR3 is TGTGCCAGCAGTTACTCGGCGGGCACTGAAGCTTTCTTT. Translating gives CASSYSAGTEAFF.

The chain recombines TRBV5-4 with TRBJ2-2; D perhaps matches TRBD2 (5 bases). The germline CDR1 and CDR2 sequences are SGHNT and YYREEE (reference sequence). The CDR3 extends over 16 amino acids. V lost 1 base and J 8 bases, leaving 18 bases between the germline ends. The CDR3 DNA reads as TGTGCCAGCAGCTTGTTCCTAGCCATGAACAAAGGGGAGCTGTTTTTT. It is translated as CASSLFLAMNKGELFF.

Of note for this clonotype: The CDR3 ends on some other residue instead of the conserved phenylalanine or tryptophan, so this is likely a read error. The chain joins TRBV6-1 to TRBJ2-2; the D is unclear. The CDR3 loop spans 12 amino acids. Germline CDR1 reads MNHNS; CDR2 reads SASEGT. V lost 11 bases to trimming and J lost 4 bases, with 11 bases between them. CDR3 residues: CACPRLTGELFV. DNA of the CDR3: TGTGCCTGCCCTAGGCTCACCGGGGAGCTGTTTGTT.

For this clonotype: A junction boundary mismatches the germline segment, possibly from a read error. This chain uses TRBV11-1 with TRBJ1-1; D ambiguous. This CDR3 contains 15 residues. In germline, CDR1 is SGHAT, CDR2 FQDESV (reference sequence). The CDR3, as DNA: TGTACCAGCAGCTTTTTTGGGGTAGCTAACACTGAAGCTTTCTTT. Its protein is CTSSFFGVANTEAFF.

In its sample, this clonotype was seen a few times. This sequence may be a read error, since a much larger clone differs from it by one base. The rearrangement uses TRBV6-2 or TRBV6-3 and TRBJ2-1; D gene ambiguous. The CDR3 runs 16 residues. V was trimmed by 7 bases and J by 6 bases, leaving 22 bases between them. The germline V gene has CDR1 MNHEY and CDR2 SVGEGT. The CDR3 loop reads CASTMRPTPPRNEQFF. CDR3 in DNA: TGTGCCAGCACCATGCGGCCGACACCCCCGCGCAATGAGCAGTTCTTC.